Included here is one T cell receptor (beta chain) sequence, with context. The authors' processing: By means of reference gene primer amplification, nucleated cell counts were estimated. Method: immunoSEQ multiplex PCR; TCRdb's copy keeps in-frame clones and lacks some. V, J and clone size derive from that table, while D and trimming were established from the DNA sequence. Among about 20,000 clones listed, 70% to 90% were seen once. The data were taken from a study of blood T cell repertoires in COVID-19. Study as a whole: Spain, Italy and the United States supplied samples that represented acute and convalescent COVID-19.

Germline V lookup: CDR1 LNHDA, CDR2 SQIVND (reference sequence). This CDR3 has 14 amino acids. V gave up 5 bases and J gave up 0 bases, with 10 bases separating them. The sequence was obtained from a human donor in a cohort sampled during active COVID-19. The chain is built from TRBV19 and TRBJ1-1; D is uncertain. The specimen sequenced was peripheral blood. The CDR3 sequence: CASSFQAMNTEAFF. The DNA of the CDR3 is TGTGCCAGTAGTTTCCAGGCCATGAACACTGAAGCTTTCTTT. The complete variable domain, with remaining parts taken from reference TRBV19 and TRBJ1-1, reads DGGITQSPKYLFRKEGQNVTLSCEQNLNHDAMYWYRQDPGQGLRLIYYSQIVNDFQKGDIAEGYSVSREKKESFPLTVTSAQKNPTAFYLCASSFQAMNTEAFFGQGTRLTVV.